This TCR beta chain was profiled in a study of beta chain features in type 1 diabetes. Study-wide results and caveats: Shorter TCRB CDR3s, moderately but significantly so, were found in Type 1 diabetes patients in all four CD4+ subsets.

CDR3 length: 15 amino acids. The germline CDR1 and CDR2 sequences are SEHNR and FQNEAQ (reference sequence). The ends lost 6 bases at V and 3 bases at J; junction bases unmatched: 10. Sequenced material consisted of expressed TCRB transcripts (all of the isolated RNA was reverse transcribed). Clones were sequenced by immunoSEQ multiplex PCR, and TCRdb holds only the in-frame ones, with some missing. The sample has around 360,000 clones; 10% to 15% are singletons. This clone was recorded a few times. Its antigen is currently unknown. The J gene is TRBJ1-1, the V gene TRBV7-9, with TRBD1 identical over 7 bases. Material for sequencing was naive CD4+ T cells from blood. The source is a young woman with type 1 diabetes. The CDR3 DNA is TGTGCCAGCAGGGGACAGCGGCCACGGGACACTGAAGCTTTCTTT. Protein: CASRGQRPRDTEAFF. Combining the CDR3 with reference TRBV7-9 and TRBJ1-1 gives the whole variable domain DTGVSQNPRHKITKRGQNVTFRCDPISEHNRLYWYRQTLGQGPEFLTYFQNEAQLEKSRLLSDRFSAERPKGSFSTLEIQRTEQGDSAMYLCASRGQRPRDTEAFFGQGTRLTVV.